A selection of T cell receptor beta chains follows, all from one sample in a study of cytomegalovirus exposure and HLA in healthy donors. The data were produced by immunoSEQ multiplex PCR, yet TCRdb's version contains in-frame clones alone and is incomplete. Here the sample spans around 70,000 clones, approximately 93% being singletons. Material: PBMCs. The receptors come from a man aged 18 to 29 in good health and CMV-seropositive. The CDR3 runs from the conserved cysteine through the conserved F or W.

>TRBV28
CATQSSGHYNIQYF
>TRBV25-1
CASRGAGTGSGYTF
>TRBV5-4
CASSWVRGSQETQYF
>TRBV2
CASSEHGSGTSRSF
>TRBV28
CASSAASSEDTEAFF
>TRBV6-4
CASSGTATGELFF
>TRBV7-3
CASSLTGSSYNEQFF
>TRBV7-9
CASSLAVGGEQYF
>TRBV11-2
CASSSLAGGTTDTQYF
>TRBV6-6
CASSLSWDSRTEAFF
>TRBV7-3
CASSSTPTSGLYNEQFF
>TRBV11-3
CASKRREGTDTQYF
>TRBV4-2
CASSQGGAGRAHEQFF
>TRBV9
CASSPGHLNYGYTF
>TRBV10-3
CAISESRLFTDTQYF
>TRBV19
CASSTAGTSTDTQYF
>TRBV19
CASSTWGGAGSQPQHF
>TRBV29-1
CSVGGGNQPQHF
>TRBV28
CASSLRQGSYNEQFF
>TRBV11-2
CASSLATEEAFF
>TRBV9
CASSPKMSALGGNEQFF
>TRBV4-1
CASSRLGQGASDTQYF
>TRBV12-5
CASGTRNVGAQYSNQPQHF
>TRBV19
CASGTNTYEQYF
>TRBV2
CASSQTRQGETQYF
>TRBV12-5
CASGRGQGNGVEQFF
>TRBV10-3
CAMARTGGNEQYF
>TRBV6-1
CASSGSEALAREQYF
>TRBV30
CAWTPGTGGNQPQHF
>TRBV7-3
CASSLTGSGFSYNEQFF
>TRBV7-3
CASSLPTSGTNEQFF
>TRBV28
CASSWGGEAFF
>TRBV9
CASSRTGGGPYNEQFF
>TRBV27
CASSFGPRGEQYF
>TRBV7-9
CASSLEQGANPGELFF
>TRBV9
CASGTRGDEKLFF
>TRBV28
CASSPRTGGLFF
>TRBV7-2
CASNGQGNYGYTF
>TRBV6-1
CASSAPAGGYNEQFF
>TRBV5-1
CASRGTSGSPDTQYF
>TRBV27
CASSSGQGLNEQFF
>TRBV30
CAWSVMGVSYEQYF
>TRBV29-1
CSVGGDVVPSREAFF
>TRBV30
CAWSKRQLEKLFF
>TRBV27
CASSREGRVTDTQYF
>TRBV6-1
CASSEVWASGLSYEQYF
>TRBV11-2
CASSFTRDRGSGANVLTF
>TRBV5-1
CASTLNTDTQYF
>TRBV2
CASNWDRAAGELFF
>TRBV5-1
CASSLTGVGNTIYF
>TRBV29-1
CSGEDRAEETQYF
>TRBV9
CASSFRDYNEQFF
>TRBV5-6
CASSTGGALPNYQPQHF
>TRBV27
CASKGADYYGYTF